These 20 T cell receptor beta chains originate from one sample sequenced in a study of blood T cell repertoires in COVID-19. Only in-frame clones appear in the TCRdb table, and some are missing; sequencing was by immunoSEQ multiplex PCR. The sample has approximately 100,000 clones, around nine tenths seen once. Sequenced: peripheral blood. The receptors here all came from a man between 45 and 60 years old with acute or convalescent COVID-19.

This chain uses TRBV18 with TRBJ1-5; a possible D gene is TRBD1 (6 bases). This CDR3 comprises 15 residues. CDR1 is KGHSH, CDR2 LQKENI, per germline. Trimming removed 2 bases from V and 6 bases from J, with 14 bases in between. The CDR3 reads CASSPGQTAGQPQHF. CDR3 nucleotides: TGTGCCAGCTCACCAGGACAGACCGCCGGTCAGCCCCAGCATTTT.

DNA of the CDR3: TGTGCCAGCAGCGTGGGCGGGAGAGGAATCGATGAGCAGTTCTTC. It translates to CASSVGGRGIDEQFF. The chain employs TRBV9 and TRBJ2-1; 7 nucleotides agree with TRBD2. Germline assignment: CDR1 SGDLS and CDR2 YYNGEE. The CDR3 runs to 15 residues. After removal of 2 bases from V and 8 bases from J, the junction contained 10 bases not matched to a gene.

The rearrangement joins TRBV7-6 to TRBJ2-5; weak D call: TRBD2 (6 bases). This CDR3 region has 15 residues. Trimming took 2 bases from V and 4 from J, leaving 14 bases between them. Germline lookup yields CDR1 SGHVS and CDR2 FNYEAQ. CDR3 DNA sequence: TGTGCCAGCAGCTTATCGGGAGTTAGCAGAGAGACCCAGTACTTC. It translates to CASSLSGVSRETQYF.

The V and J genes are TRBV5-1 and TRBJ2-1; TRBD2 aligns across 11 bases. V shed 3 bases and J 6 bases; nucleotides not matched to a gene: 5. The CDR3 sequence is 15 residues long. Looked up from germline, CDR1 is SGHRS and CDR2 is YFSETQ. The CDR3 DNA reads as TGCGCCAGCAGCTCTACTAGCGGGAGAGGCAATGAGCAGTTCTTC. This codes for CASSSTSGRGNEQFF.

The chain couples TRBV21-1 to TRBJ2-2; the table names TRBD1, a call not compared with the DNA. TRBV21-1 counts as a pseudogene. CDR3 length equals 17 residues. This CDR3 reads CASSPLGEGVNTGELFF. The CDR3 nucleotides are TGTGCCAGCAGCCCTCTGGGTGAGGGGGTGAACACCGGGGAGCTGTTTTTT.

V is TRBV11-2 and J is TRBJ1-6; D might be TRBD1 (5 bases). CDR1 is SGHAT and CDR2 is FQNNGV in the germline V gene. There are 16 residues in the CDR3. Trimming cost V 2 bases and J 7 bases, with 15 bases left between them. The CDR3 sequence is CASSLIGTGKNSPLHF. The CDR3 nucleotides read TGTGCCAGCAGCTTAATTGGTACAGGAAAAAATTCACCCCTCCACTTT.

The chain carries TRBV12-3 or TRBV12-4 and TRBJ1-1, with 8 bases aligning to TRBD1. The CDR3 length is 11 residues. With 1 base clipped from V and 14 bases from J, the junction kept 3 bases outside the gene matches. The CDR3 nucleotides are TGTGCCAGCAGTTTAGGGACAGGGAAGTTCTTT. Amino acids: CASSLGTGKFF.

This chain connects TRBV2 to TRBJ1-5; the D is unclear. Trimming shortened V by 3 bases and J by 0 bases, and 9 bases separated the two germline ends. The CDR3 extends over 15 amino acids. Germline assignment: CDR1 SNHLY and CDR2 FYNNEI. The CDR3 DNA sequence: TGTGCCAGCAGTGACGTGGAGGATAGCAATCAGCCCCAGCATTTT. Translated: CASSDVEDSNQPQHF.

J is TRBJ2-2 and V is TRBV19; 8 nucleotides agree with TRBD2. The CDR3 contains 16 residues. After removal of 5 bases from V and 5 bases from J, the junction contained 10 bases not matched to a gene. CDR1 and CDR2 (germline): LNHDA, SQIVND (reference sequence). The CDR3 region has the DNA TGTGCCAGTAGTCGCAACCGGGGGGGCGGAACCGGGGAGCTGTTTTTT. As protein: CASSRNRGGGTGELFF.

The chain employs TRBV19 and TRBJ2-7; TRBD2 matches 10 bases. The CDR3 runs to 14 residues. Per the germline V gene, CDR1 is LNHDA and CDR2 is SQIVND (reference sequence). The V gene end was trimmed by 8 bases and the J gene end by 3 bases; junction bases not matched to a gene: 7. The CDR3, as DNA: TGTGCCAGTTCAAAACTAGCGGGGTACTACGAGCAGTACTTC. Its protein product is CASSKLAGYYEQYF.

CDR3 sequence: CASSPRTGRGTEAFF. For the CDR3, the DNA is TGTGCCAGCAGCCCTCGGACGGGTCGGGGCACTGAAGCTTTCTTT. This sequence joins TRBV5-6 and TRBJ1-1, with D hard to call. There are 15 residues in the CDR3. The germline V gene encodes CDR1 SGHDT and CDR2 YYEEEE. V dropped 4 bases and J dropped 4 bases, with 17 bases sitting between them.

The chain combines TRBV4-1 with TRBJ2-1; 10 nucleotides match TRBD2. Germline loops: CDR1 MGHRA, CDR2 YSYEKL. V trimming: 0 bases; J trimming: 5 bases; junction bases outside the gene matches: 7. This CDR3 region has 17 residues. The CDR3 loop reads CASSQDSSGRGNNEQFF. Here the CDR3 DNA reads TGCGCCAGCAGCCAAGATTCTAGCGGGAGAGGAAACAATGAGCAGTTCTTC.

The chain carries TRBV18 and TRBJ1-2; 7 bases are a match to TRBD1. In germline, CDR1 is KGHSH, CDR2 LQKENI. The CDR3 runs 14 residues. Germline trimming cut 6 bases from V and 7 bases from J; bases unmatched to any gene: 11. For the CDR3, the DNA is TGTGCCAGCTCGCCTCAGGGGGATCGGCTTGGCTACACCTTC. Encoded protein: CASSPQGDRLGYTF.

V usage is TRBV3-1 (or the pseudogene TRBV3-2) and J usage is TRBJ1-4; 10 nucleotides match TRBD1. The V gene's germline CDR1 is LGHDT and CDR2 YNNKEL (reference sequence). This CDR3 region has 17 residues. With 4 bases clipped from V and 5 bases from J, the junction kept 10 bases outside the gene matches. The CDR3 loop is CASSPTRTGGRNEKLFF. For the CDR3, the DNA is TGTGCCAGCAGCCCCACCCGGACAGGGGGGCGAAATGAAAAACTGTTTTTT.

The chain recombines TRBV12-3 or TRBV12-4 with TRBJ2-5; D unresolved. The CDR3 covers 13 residues. Trimming pared 7 bases from V and 5 bases from J, leaving 14 bases between. The CDR3 loop reads CASTPGEDETQYF. The CDR3 bases are TGTGCCAGCACCCCCGGAGAAGACGAGACCCAGTACTTC.

The chain links TRBV12-3 or TRBV12-4 to TRBJ1-2; weak D call: TRBD1 (6 bases). The CDR3 has 13 amino acids. V was pared by 6 bases and J by 4 bases, with 12 bases between. CDR3 nucleotide sequence: TGTGCCAGCAGCCCTGGACAGACCTATGGCTACACCTTC. Residues: CASSPGQTYGYTF.

The V gene is TRBV10-1, the J gene TRBJ2-1, with TRBD2 as a possible D gene (5 bases). CDR3 length: 14 amino acids. Trimming shortened V by 3 bases and J by 7 bases, and 13 bases separated the two germline ends. Germline-derived CDR1 and CDR2 are WNHNN and SYGVQD (reference sequence). The CDR3 sequence is CASSERVAGNEQFF. For the CDR3, the DNA is TGCGCCAGCAGTGAACGGGTTGCGGGTAATGAGCAGTTCTTC.

This sequence joins TRBV19 and TRBJ2-3; D gene unclear. The CDR3 extends over 15 amino acids. Germline V CDR1 and CDR2: LNHDA, SQIVND (reference sequence). The germline V and J ends were trimmed by 1 base and 2 bases, with 10 bases remaining between them. CDR3 residues: CASSIGAGATDTQYF. CDR3 sequence (DNA): TGTGCCAGTAGTATAGGGGCAGGCGCCACAGATACGCAGTATTTT.

The chain links TRBV6-5 to TRBJ1-1; 7 bases are shared with TRBD1. Looked up from germline, CDR1 is MNHEY and CDR2 is SVGAGI. Trimming at V came to 6 bases and at J to 0 bases, leaving 4 bases not matched to a gene. The CDR3 has 14 residues. CDR3 protein: CASRRTGVNTEAFF. CDR3 DNA: TGTGCCAGCAGACGCACAGGGGTGAACACTGAAGCTTTCTTT.

This clone was recorded many times. V and J are TRBV11-3 and TRBJ2-7; the match to TRBD2 covers 13 bases. Germline V gene lookup returns CDR1 SGHNT and CDR2 YENEEA. With 1 base clipped from V and 5 bases from J, the junction kept 14 bases outside the gene matches. The CDR3 is made up of 19 amino acids. The CDR3 region is CASSLGWTSGSRSPDEQYF. Here the CDR3 DNA reads TGTGCCAGCAGCTTAGGGTGGACTAGCGGGAGTAGGAGTCCCGACGAGCAGTACTTC.